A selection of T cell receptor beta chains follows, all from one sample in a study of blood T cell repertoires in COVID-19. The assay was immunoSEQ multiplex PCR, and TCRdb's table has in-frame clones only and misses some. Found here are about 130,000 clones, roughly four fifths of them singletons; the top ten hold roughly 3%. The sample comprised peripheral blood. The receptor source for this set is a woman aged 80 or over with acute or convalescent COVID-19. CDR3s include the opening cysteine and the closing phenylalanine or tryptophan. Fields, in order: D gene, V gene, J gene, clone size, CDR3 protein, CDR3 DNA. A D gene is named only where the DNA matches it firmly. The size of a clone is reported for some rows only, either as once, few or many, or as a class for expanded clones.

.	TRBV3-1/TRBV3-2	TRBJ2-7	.	CASSQDFGGYEQYF	TGTGCCAGCAGCCAAGATTTCGGGGGTTACGAGCAGTACTTC
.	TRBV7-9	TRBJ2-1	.	CASRGLAFNEQFF	TGTGCCAGCCGAGGGCTTGCATTCAATGAGCAGTTCTTC
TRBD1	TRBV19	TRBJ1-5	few	CASSLDGTGGIQPQHF	TGTGCCAGTAGTCTGGATGGGACAGGGGGCATTCAGCCCCAGCATTTT
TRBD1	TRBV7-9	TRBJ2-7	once	CASSLEKRQGARTYEQYF	TGTGCCAGCAGCTTAGAGAAGCGGCAGGGGGCGAGAACCTACGAGCAGTACTTC
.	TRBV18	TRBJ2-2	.	CASSRESNTGELFF	TGTGCCAGCTCACGGGAGTCGAACACCGGGGAGCTGTTTTTT
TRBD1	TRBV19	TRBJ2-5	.	CASSMGQAYQETQYF	TGTGCCAGTAGCATGGGACAGGCATACCAAGAGACCCAGTACTTC
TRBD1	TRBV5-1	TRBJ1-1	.	CASSFQPGQGPMNTEAFF	TGCGCCAGCAGCTTTCAGCCCGGACAGGGGCCCATGAACACTGAAGCTTTCTTT
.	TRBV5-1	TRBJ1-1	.	CASSLGQTRSEAFF	TGCGCCAGCAGCTTGGGACAGACGAGATCTGAAGCTTTCTTT
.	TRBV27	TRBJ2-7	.	CASSAGFSYEQYF	TGTGCCAGCAGCGCAGGGTTCAGCTACGAGCAGTACTTC
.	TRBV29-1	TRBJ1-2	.	CSGGEAQGYTF	TGCAGCGGAGGTGAAGCGCAGGGCTACACCTTC
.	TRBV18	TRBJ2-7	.	CASSPPLVGNPPTREQYF	TGTGCCAGCTCACCACCTCTAGTCGGGAATCCGCCTACGAGGGAGCAGTACTTC
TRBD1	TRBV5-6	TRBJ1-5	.	CASSPGTGNGNQPQHF	TGTGCCAGCAGCCCTGGGACAGGGAATGGCAATCAGCCCCAGCATTTT
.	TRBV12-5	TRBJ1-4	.	CASGFEGVGNEKLFF	TGTGCTAGTGGTTTCGAGGGGGTAGGAAATGAAAAACTGTTTTTT
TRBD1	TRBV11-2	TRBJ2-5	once	CASSPWTGEETQYF	TGTGCCAGCAGCCCGTGGACAGGGGAAGAGACCCAGTACTTC
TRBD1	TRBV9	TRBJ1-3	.	CASSVWDRYPNTIYF	TGTGCCAGCAGCGTGTGGGACAGGTACCCAAACACCATATATTTT
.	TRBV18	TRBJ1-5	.	CASSPSDQPQHF	TGTGCCAGCTCGCCCTCGGATCAGCCCCAGCATTTT
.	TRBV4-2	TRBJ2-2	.	CASSHVQRPDTGELFF	TGTGCCAGCAGCCACGTTCAACGTCCGGACACCGGGGAGCTGTTTTTT
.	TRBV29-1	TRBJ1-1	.	CSVRENTEAFF	TGCAGCGTCCGGGAGAACACTGAAGCTTTCTTT
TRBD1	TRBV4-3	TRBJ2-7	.	CASSPGTGVYEQYF	TGCGCCAGCAGCCCCGGGACAGGAGTCTACGAGCAGTACTTC
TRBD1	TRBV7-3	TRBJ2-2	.	CASSTEGAQATGELFF	TGTGCCAGCAGTACCGAGGGGGCGCAGGCCACCGGGGAGCTGTTTTTT
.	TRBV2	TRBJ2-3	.	CASARDSADKRDTQYF	TGTGCCAGCGCCAGGGACTCCGCGGATAAAAGGGATACGCAGTATTTT
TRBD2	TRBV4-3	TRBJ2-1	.	CASSHAGLRGDNEQFF	TGCGCCAGCAGCCACGCGGGCCTGCGGGGGGACAATGAGCAGTTCTTC
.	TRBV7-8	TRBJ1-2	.	CASSPGAQNYGYTF	TGTGCCAGCAGCCCAGGCGCCCAGAACTATGGCTACACCTTC
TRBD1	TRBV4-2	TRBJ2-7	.	CASSKAGTGGQYF	TGTGCCAGCAGCAAGGCAGGGACAGGGGGTCAGTACTTC
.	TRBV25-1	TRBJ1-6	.	CASSGGDPSYGSPLHF	TGTGCCAGCAGTGGGGGGGACCCCTCTTATGGTTCACCCCTCCACTTT
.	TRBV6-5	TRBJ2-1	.	CASSYRESYNEQFF	TGTGCCAGCAGTTACAGGGAGTCCTACAATGAGCAGTTCTTC
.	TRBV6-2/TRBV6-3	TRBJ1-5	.	CASSLFRGHGQPQHF	TGTGCCAGCAGCCTGTTTAGGGGACATGGACAGCCCCAGCATTTT
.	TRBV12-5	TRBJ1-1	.	CASLRALVTEAFF	TGTGCTAGTCTGAGGGCCTTGGTCACTGAAGCTTTCTTT
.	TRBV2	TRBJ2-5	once	CASSVSQNQETQYF	TGTGCCAGCAGTGTATCACAGAACCAAGAGACCCAGTACTTC
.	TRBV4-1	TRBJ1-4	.	CASSQRLGQFNEKLFF	TGCGCCAGCAGCCAGAGGCTTGGACAGTTTAATGAAAAACTGTTTTTT
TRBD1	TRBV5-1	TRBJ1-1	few	CASSWGPGQGGAFF	TGCGCCAGCAGCTGGGGTCCGGGACAGGGAGGAGCTTTCTTT